This TCR beta chain is from a study of response to subunit inactivated influenza vaccine. Study-level findings and limits: There was a suggestion from the authors that each seasonal influenza vaccination recruits few new T cells.

Comments on this clonotype: Antigen unknown.

TCRdb reprocessed the RT-PCR reads with MiXCR, giving one entry per CDR3 protein. The sample holds over 400,000 distinct CDR3 sequences, approximately 11% seen once. This CDR3 is 14 amino acids long. Germline CDR1 reads SNHLY; CDR2 reads FYNNEI. V lost 6 bases and J lost 4; bases outside the gene matches: 4. Sequenced material: PBMCs from blood, taken more than 35 days after vaccination. The chain combines TRBV2 with TRBJ1-1; 11 positions match TRBD1. The TCR sequence derives from a man between 50 and 59 years old who received an inactivated influenza vaccine. CDR3 DNA sequence: TGTGCCAGCAGGAAGGACAGGGGGCCCACTGAAGCTTTCTTT. Its protein is CASRKDRGPTEAFF.